This T cell receptor beta chain stems from a study of metastatic and nonmetastatic thyroid tumors. Study summary: Repertoire data that came from the blood and tumor or nodule tissue of malignant and benign thyroid patients were compared. Study conclusions and caveats: Malignant tumors reportedly showed significantly higher TCR beta diversity than benign nodules in both blood and tumor.

In the original analysis: It was from CDR3 differences across clinicopathological groups that a distant-metastasis classifier for papillary thyroid cancer was built. TCRdb reanalyzed the PCR reads via MiXCR. TCRdb's processing, not the authors', yielded these V and J calls. The data contain approximately 15,000 clones, around a third of them singletons. All patients were treatment-naive before thyroid surgery. This clone was seen only a few times. The target antigen is unknown. The identical CDR3 is also encoded by other nucleotide sequences in the sample. The germline gives CDR1 SNHLY, CDR2 FYNNEI. There are 14 residues in the CDR3. V gave up 7 bases and J gave up 4 bases; unmatched junction bases: 7.

Sequencing was performed on tumor tissue. The V gene is TRBV2, the J gene TRBJ2-7, with 10 bases matching TRBD2. The sequence derives from a male donor with papillary thyroid cancer or a benign thyroid nodule (not recorded which). Some clones in this sample may be carry-over from other donors' samples. CDR3 amino acids: CASIRSGGAYEQYF. The CDR3 DNA sequence: TGTGCCAGCATCAGGAGCGGGGGGGCGTACGAGCAGTACTTC.